One sample yielded the 20 T cell receptor beta chains listed below, sequenced in a study of PD-1 blockade in mismatch repair-deficient tumors (TCRdb year 2017). Preparation of the library involved the immunoSEQ multiplex PCR assay. TCRdb obtained this table from immuneACCESS and retained in-frame rearrangements with V and J assigned. These tables miss some clones; where compared with another copy, unresolved V genes account for less than half of the shortfall, and the remainder is unexplained. The sample yields around 62,000 clones; 70% to 85% were counted once. Roughly 5% of the sample rests with the top ten. Source: peripheral blood, taken 2 weeks after starting pembrolizumab. Every receptor here comes from an adult with mismatch repair-deficient cancer.

J is TRBJ2-1 and V is TRBV11-3, with TRBD2 identical over 7 bases. This CDR3 spans 16 amino acids. CDR1 and CDR2 from the germline V gene are SGHNT and YENEEA. Trimming at V came to 5 bases and at J to 8 bases, leaving 15 bases not matched to a gene. The CDR3 nucleotides are TGTGCCAGCAGCCTAGGGAGGGGCGTACTTAGAGATGAGCAGTTCTTC. Its protein is CASSLGRGVLRDEQFF. The full variable domain, with the rest looked up from reference TRBV11-3 and TRBJ2-1, is EAGVVQSPRYKIIEKKQPVAFWCNPISGHNTLYWYLQNLGQGPELLIRYENEEAVDDSQLPKDRFSAERLKGVDSTLKIQPAELGDSAVYLCASSLGRGVLRDEQFFGPGTRLTVL.

This clone occurred a few times. The chain employs TRBV19 and TRBJ1-3; D is possibly TRBD1 (6 bases). Between the trimmed V and J ends, which lost 7 bases and 0 bases, there was a span of 13 bases. The CDR3 contains 15 residues. Germline-derived CDR1 and CDR2 are LNHDA and SQIVND (reference sequence). The CDR3 spells CASMDRTFSGNTIYF. The CDR3, as DNA: TGTGCCAGTATGGACAGAACTTTCTCTGGAAACACCATATATTTT. The whole variable domain, remainder taken from reference TRBV19 and TRBJ1-3, is DGGITQSPKYLFRKEGQNVTLSCEQNLNHDAMYWYRQDPGQGLRLIYYSQIVNDFQKGDIAEGYSVSREKKESFPLTVTSAQKNPTAFYLCASMDRTFSGNTIYFGEGSWLTVV.

Sample share makes this clone medium-sized. The CDR3 bases are TGTGCCAGCAGCTTAGAACTAGCGGGAGACTACGAGCAGTACTTC. This gives the protein CASSLELAGDYEQYF. The gene calls are TRBV11-2 and TRBJ2-7; 11 bases match TRBD2. Germline trimming cut 0 bases from V and 3 bases from J; bases unmatched to any gene: 1. This CDR3 has 15 residues. Looked up from germline, CDR1 is SGHAT and CDR2 is FQNNGV.

The sample holds one count of this clone. This chain links TRBV18 with TRBJ1-1; D might be TRBD1 (5 bases). The CDR3 is 14 amino acids. Germline V gives CDR1 KGHSH, CDR2 LQKENI. V was clipped by 3 bases and J by 0 bases, with 8 bases between them. For the CDR3, the DNA is TGTGCCAGCTCACCTTCAGGGATGAACACTGAAGCTTTCTTT. Its translation: CASSPSGMNTEAFF. Full variable domain (missing parts from reference TRBV18 and TRBJ1-1): NAGVMQNPRHLVRRRGQEARLRCSPMKGHSHVYWYRQLPEEGLKFMVYLQKENIIDESGMPKERFSAEFPKEGPSILRIQQVVRGDSAAYFCASSPSGMNTEAFFGQGTRLTVV.

The chain employs TRBV14 and TRBJ1-4; possible D gene TRBD1, 5 bases. This CDR3 contains 17 residues. Trimming took 1 base from V and 6 from J, leaving 18 bases between them. The germline gives CDR1 SGHDN, CDR2 FVKESK. CDR3 in DNA: TGTGCCAGCAGCCAAGTTAGAGCCTGGGACGGCGATGAAAAACTGTTTTTT. It translates to CASSQVRAWDGDEKLFF.

The J gene is TRBJ2-3, the V gene TRBV10-3; D is possibly TRBD1 (6 bases). The CDR3 spans 13 residues. Per germline, CDR1 ENHRY and CDR2 SYGVKD. Trimming took 11 bases from V and 5 from J, leaving 17 bases between them. The CDR3 reads CAAQGIEVDTQYF. CDR3 sequence (DNA): TGTGCCGCTCAGGGGATTGAGGTAGATACGCAGTATTTT.

This chain connects TRBV5-3 to TRBJ1-3, with 7 bases that match TRBD1. TRBV5-3 is known as an ORF, though its function is uncertain. J gave up 4 bases and V 4 bases, and 5 bases lay outside the gene matches. The CDR3 has 14 residues. The CDR3 spells CARSATGYGNTIYF. CDR3 in DNA: TGTGCCAGAAGCGCGACAGGGTACGGAAACACCATATATTTT.

V usage is TRBV19 and J usage is TRBJ2-3, with TRBD1 as a possible D gene (6 bases). Germline values: CDR1 LNHDA, CDR2 SQIVND (reference sequence). The CDR3 extends over 16 amino acids. Trimming cost V 4 bases and J 1 base, with 15 bases left between them. The CDR3 spells CASSTQGGWGTDTQYF. CDR3 nucleotides: TGTGCCAGTAGTACCCAAGGGGGTTGGGGCACAGATACGCAGTATTTT. The full variable domain, its missing parts supplied by reference TRBV19 and TRBJ2-3, is DGGITQSPKYLFRKEGQNVTLSCEQNLNHDAMYWYRQDPGQGLRLIYYSQIVNDFQKGDIAEGYSVSREKKESFPLTVTSAQKNPTAFYLCASSTQGGWGTDTQYFGPGTRLTVL.

This chain connects TRBV6-5 to TRBJ2-1; TRBD2 aligns across 10 bases. The CDR3 is 13 residues long. From germline, CDR1 is MNHEY and CDR2 SVGAGI. Germline trimming cut 11 bases from V and 9 bases from J; bases unmatched to any gene: 10. The CDR3 DNA is TGTGCCGTTCGGGGACTAGCGTCTATTGAGCAGTTCTTC. As protein: CAVRGLASIEQFF.

This sequence joins TRBV19 and TRBJ2-1; 8 bases map to TRBD2. J lost 5 bases, V lost 3 bases, and 6 bases had no gene match. Per the germline V gene, CDR1 is LNHDA and CDR2 is SQIVND (reference sequence). This CDR3 spans 15 amino acids. The CDR3 sequence: CASSISSGSDNEQFF. The CDR3 nucleotides are TGTGCCAGTAGTATCTCCAGCGGGAGCGACAATGAGCAGTTCTTC.

This rearrangement joins TRBV6-6 to TRBJ2-2; the D gene is possibly TRBD2 (5 bases). V dropped 1 base and J dropped 0 bases, with 6 bases sitting between them. The CDR3 runs 15 residues. The V gene's germline CDR1 is MNHNY and CDR2 SVGAGI (reference sequence). The CDR3 coding sequence is TGTGCCAGCAGTTACTGGCGGGCGAACACCGGGGAGCTGTTTTTT. Translating it yields CASSYWRANTGELFF.

The rearrangement joins TRBV5-8 to TRBJ2-5; TRBD2 is a possible D gene (5 bases). The length of the CDR3 is 13 residues. From germline, CDR1 is SGHTS and CDR2 YDEGEE. Trimming shortened V by 1 base and J by 5 bases, and 9 bases separated the two germline ends. The CDR3 sequence: CASSLSGGETQYF. CDR3 in DNA: TGTGCCAGCAGCTTGTCAGGCGGGGAGACCCAGTACTTC.

J is TRBJ2-1 and V is TRBV11-2; 8 positions agree with TRBD2. V lost 3 bases, J lost 4 bases, and 5 bases stayed unmatched. The CDR3 runs to 15 residues. Germline CDR1 SGHAT, CDR2 FQNNGV. CDR3 amino acids: CASSFGSGTYNEQFF. The CDR3 DNA reads as TGTGCCAGCAGCTTTGGTAGCGGGACGTACAATGAGCAGTTCTTC.

The chain uses TRBV5-6 and TRBJ2-7; TRBD1 matches 9 bases. CDR1 and CDR2 from the germline V gene are SGHDT and YYEEEE. The CDR3 has 14 amino acids. V was pared by 3 bases and J by 2 bases, with 3 bases of the junction left unmatched. The CDR3: CASSWGQGPYEQYF. The DNA of the CDR3 is TGTGCCAGCAGCTGGGGACAGGGACCCTACGAGCAGTACTTC.

V usage is TRBV19 and J usage is TRBJ1-2; D might be TRBD1 (5 bases). CDR1 and CDR2 from the germline V gene are LNHDA and SQIVND (reference sequence). Trimming pared 5 bases from V and 3 bases from J, leaving 10 bases between. This CDR3 has 13 residues. The CDR3 region is CASSGDPYYGYTF. Written as DNA, the CDR3 is TGTGCCAGTAGTGGGGACCCTTACTATGGCTACACCTTC.

A single count supports this clone. The chain recombines TRBV6-5 with TRBJ2-7; 8 bases line up with TRBD1. Germline lookup yields CDR1 MNHEY and CDR2 SVGAGI. After removal of 5 bases from V and 6 bases from J, the junction contained 3 bases not matched to a gene. The CDR3 has 12 amino acids. This CDR3 reads CASSNTGGEQYF. CDR3 sequence (DNA): TGTGCCAGCAGTAATACAGGGGGCGAGCAGTACTTC.

The chain uses TRBV27 and TRBJ1-1; D ambiguous. Per the germline V gene, CDR1 is MNHEY and CDR2 is SMNVEV (reference sequence). V was cut by 2 bases and J by 1 base, with 5 bases left in between. The CDR3 totals 13 residues. The CDR3 DNA follows: TGTGCCAGCAGTTTAGCAAAGAACACTGAAGCTTTCTTT. Encoded protein: CASSLAKNTEAFF.

V usage is TRBV6-5 and J usage is TRBJ2-7; possibly TRBD1 or TRBD2 for D (5 bases each). Germline CDR1 MNHEY, CDR2 SVGAGI. The V end was cut by 4 bases, the J end by 2 bases, with 12 bases between. This CDR3 region has 14 residues. The CDR3 nucleotides are TGTGCCAGCAGTTGGGGACCCGCGGCCTACGAGCAGTACTTC. This translates into CASSWGPAAYEQYF.

V gene TRBV18 combines with J gene TRBJ1-2; D is uncertain. The V gene lost 3 bases and the J gene lost 3 bases, with 11 bases spanning the gap. Germline V lookup: CDR1 KGHSH, CDR2 LQKENI. The CDR3 has 14 residues. This CDR3 is CASSPNYSDYGYTF. The DNA for the CDR3 is TGTGCCAGCTCACCTAACTACTCAGACTATGGCTACACCTTC. Complete variable domain (other parts from reference TRBV18 and TRBJ1-2): NAGVMQNPRHLVRRRGQEARLRCSPMKGHSHVYWYRQLPEEGLKFMVYLQKENIIDESGMPKERFSAEFPKEGPSILRIQQVVRGDSAAYFCASSPNYSDYGYTFGSGTRLTVV.

The chain couples TRBV9 to TRBJ2-3, with D perhaps TRBD2 (6 bases). Trimming removed 4 bases from V and 4 bases from J, with 16 bases in between. The CDR3 has 15 residues. The germline V gene has CDR1 SGDLS and CDR2 YYNGEE. The CDR3 loop is CASSSSGPFPDTQYF. CDR3 in DNA: TGTGCCAGCAGCTCCAGCGGGCCCTTCCCAGATACGCAGTATTTT.